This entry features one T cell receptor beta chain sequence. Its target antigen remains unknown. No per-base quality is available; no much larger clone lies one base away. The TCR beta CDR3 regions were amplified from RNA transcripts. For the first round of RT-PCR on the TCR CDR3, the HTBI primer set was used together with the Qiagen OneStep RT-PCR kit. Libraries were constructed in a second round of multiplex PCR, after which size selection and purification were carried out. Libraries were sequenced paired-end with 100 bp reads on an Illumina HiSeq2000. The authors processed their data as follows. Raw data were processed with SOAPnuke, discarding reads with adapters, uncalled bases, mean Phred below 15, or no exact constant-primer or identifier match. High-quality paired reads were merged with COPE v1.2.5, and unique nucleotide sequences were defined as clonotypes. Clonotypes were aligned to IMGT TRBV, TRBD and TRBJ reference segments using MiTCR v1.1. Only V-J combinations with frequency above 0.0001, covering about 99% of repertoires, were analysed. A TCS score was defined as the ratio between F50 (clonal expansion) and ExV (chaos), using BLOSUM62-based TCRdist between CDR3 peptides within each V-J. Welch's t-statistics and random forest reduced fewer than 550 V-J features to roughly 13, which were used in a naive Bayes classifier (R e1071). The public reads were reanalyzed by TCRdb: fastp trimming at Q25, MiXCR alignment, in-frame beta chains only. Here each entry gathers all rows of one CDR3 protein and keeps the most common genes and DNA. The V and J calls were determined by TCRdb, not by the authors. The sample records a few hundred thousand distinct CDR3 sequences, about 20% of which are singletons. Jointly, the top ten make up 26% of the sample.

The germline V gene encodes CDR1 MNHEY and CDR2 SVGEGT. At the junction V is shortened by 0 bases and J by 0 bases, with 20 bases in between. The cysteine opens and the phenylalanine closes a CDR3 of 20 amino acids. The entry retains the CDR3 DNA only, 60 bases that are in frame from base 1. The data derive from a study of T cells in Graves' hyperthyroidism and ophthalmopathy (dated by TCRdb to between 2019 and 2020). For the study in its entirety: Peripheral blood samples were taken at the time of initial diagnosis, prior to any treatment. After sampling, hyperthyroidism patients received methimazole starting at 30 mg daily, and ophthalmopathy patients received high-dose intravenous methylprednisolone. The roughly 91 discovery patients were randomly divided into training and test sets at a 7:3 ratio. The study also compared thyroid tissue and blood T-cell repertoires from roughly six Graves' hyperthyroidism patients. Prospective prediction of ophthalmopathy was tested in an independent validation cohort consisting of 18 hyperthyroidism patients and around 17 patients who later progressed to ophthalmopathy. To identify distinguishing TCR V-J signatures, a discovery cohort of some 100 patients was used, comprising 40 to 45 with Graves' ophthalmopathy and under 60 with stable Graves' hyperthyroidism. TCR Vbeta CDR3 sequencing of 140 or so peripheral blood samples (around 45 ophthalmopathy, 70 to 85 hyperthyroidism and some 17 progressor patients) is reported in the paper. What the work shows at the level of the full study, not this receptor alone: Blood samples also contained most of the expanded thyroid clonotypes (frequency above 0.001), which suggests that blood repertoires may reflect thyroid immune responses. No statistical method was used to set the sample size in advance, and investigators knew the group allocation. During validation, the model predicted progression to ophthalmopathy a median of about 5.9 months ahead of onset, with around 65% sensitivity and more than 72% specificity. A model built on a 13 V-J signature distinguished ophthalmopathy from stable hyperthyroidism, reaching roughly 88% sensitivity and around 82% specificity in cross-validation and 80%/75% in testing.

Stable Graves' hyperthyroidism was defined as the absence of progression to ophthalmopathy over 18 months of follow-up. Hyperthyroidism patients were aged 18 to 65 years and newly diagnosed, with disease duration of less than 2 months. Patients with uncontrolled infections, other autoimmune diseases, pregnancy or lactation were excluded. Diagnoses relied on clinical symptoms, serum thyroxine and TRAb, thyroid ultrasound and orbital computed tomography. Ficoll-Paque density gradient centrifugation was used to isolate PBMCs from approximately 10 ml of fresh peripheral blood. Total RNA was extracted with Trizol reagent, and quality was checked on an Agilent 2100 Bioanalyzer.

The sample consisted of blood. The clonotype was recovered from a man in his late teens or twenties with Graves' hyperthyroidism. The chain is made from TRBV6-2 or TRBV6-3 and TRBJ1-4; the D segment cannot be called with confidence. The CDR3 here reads CASSYSKLSSVNATNEKLFF. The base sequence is TGTGCCAGCAGTTACTCGAAGCTGTCCTCGGTTAATGCAACTAATGAAAAACTGTTTTTT.